Following are 17 T cell receptor beta chains from one sample sequenced in a study of OX40 agonist ivuxolimab in advanced cancers. Only in-frame clones appear in the TCRdb table, and some are missing; sequencing was by immunoSEQ multiplex PCR. The sample lists approximately 25,000 clones, approximately 80% seen once, with around 19% in the top ten. The material sequenced was CD4+ or CD8+ T cells sorted from blood, taken in a trial of the OX40 agonist ivuxolimab. All receptors derive from an adult with an advanced solid tumor such as melanoma, head and neck, liver or kidney cancer.

This CDR3 reads CASSFEREYEQYF. CDR3 DNA: TGTGCCAGCAGTTTTGAGAGGGAGTACGAGCAGTACTTC. The rearrangement links TRBV28 to TRBJ2-7; TRBD2 is a possible D gene (5 bases). Trimming removed 3 bases from V and 4 bases from J, with 10 bases in between. This CDR3 has 13 residues. The germline V gene has CDR1 MDHEN and CDR2 SYDVKM.

This sequence joins TRBV29-1 and TRBJ2-1; 8 bases line up with TRBD1. With V trimmed by 7 bases and J by 6 bases, 5 bases remained unmatched. The CDR3 runs to 12 residues. CDR1 and CDR2 (germline): SQVTM, ANQGSEA. The CDR3 protein is CSAKTGANEQFF. In DNA form, the CDR3 reads TGCAGCGCCAAGACAGGGGCCAATGAGCAGTTCTTC.

V usage is TRBV7-2 and J usage is TRBJ2-3, with 7 nucleotides matching TRBD2. Germline CDR1 and CDR2: SGHTA and FQGNSA. The CDR3 length is 15 residues. Trimming took 1 base from V and 1 from J; bases not matched to a gene: 2. The chain's CDR3 is CASSLDAGGTDTQYF. The DNA for the CDR3 is TGTGCCAGCAGCTTAGATGCGGGAGGCACAGATACGCAGTATTTT.

This sequence joins TRBV28 and TRBJ1-1; D is ambiguous. The V gene's germline CDR1 is MDHEN and CDR2 SYDVKM. The ends were cut back, 6 bases at V and 4 bases at J, with 15 bases in the middle. The CDR3 extends over 14 amino acids. CDR3 region: CASRHSGGGTEAFF. The CDR3 DNA follows: TGTGCCAGCAGGCACTCGGGAGGAGGCACTGAAGCTTTCTTT.

The V gene is TRBV7-2, the J gene TRBJ1-4, with 7 bases aligning to TRBD1. Looked up from germline, CDR1 is SGHTA and CDR2 is FQGNSA. The ends lost 0 bases at V and 5 bases at J; junction bases unmatched: 3. The CDR3 sequence is 15 residues long. The CDR3 is CASSLAGGANEKLFF. The CDR3 nucleotides are TGTGCCAGCAGCTTAGCAGGGGGCGCGAATGAAAAACTGTTTTTT. Combining the CDR3 with reference TRBV7-2 and TRBJ1-4 gives the whole variable domain GAGVSQSPSNKVTEKGKDVELRCDPISGHTALYWYRQSLGQGLEFLIYFQGNSAPDKSGLPSDRFSAERTGGSVSTLTIQRTQQEDSAVYLCASSLAGGANEKLFFGSGTQLSVL.

This chain connects TRBV4-3 to TRBJ2-1; D is possibly TRBD1 (6 bases). Per germline, CDR1 LGHNA and CDR2 YSLEER. The V and J ends lost 1 base and 3 bases respectively, with 7 bases between them. This CDR3 has 14 amino acids. The CDR3 region has the DNA TGCGCCAGCAGCCAAGGGGACAACTACAATGAGCAGTTCTTC. Residues: CASSQGDNYNEQFF.

The V and J genes are TRBV6-5 and TRBJ1-5, with D possibly TRBD1 on 5 matching bases. The CDR3 length is 14 residues. CDR1 is MNHEY and CDR2 is SVGAGI in the germline V gene. V gave up 2 bases and J gave up 7 bases, with 12 bases separating them. This CDR3 reads CASSYGGMGQPQHF. Here the CDR3 DNA reads TGTGCCAGCAGTTACGGGGGGATGGGGCAGCCCCAGCATTTT.

The rearrangement links TRBV10-3 to TRBJ1-4; 8 nucleotides line up with TRBD1. CDR1 and CDR2 from the germline V gene are ENHRY and SYGVKD. The trim removed 8 bases at V and 7 bases at J, leaving 6 bases unmatched. The CDR3 sequence is 13 residues long. CDR3 sequence: CAISQGAGEKLFF. CDR3 nucleotides: TGTGCCATCTCGCAGGGGGCAGGTGAAAAACTGTTTTTT.

This rearrangement joins TRBV7-2 to TRBJ1-5; the D is unclear. Germline assignment: CDR1 SGHTA and CDR2 FQGNSA. Trimming took 1 base from V and 3 from J, leaving 7 bases between them. CDR3 length equals 14 residues. The CDR3 DNA follows: TGTGCCAGCAGCTTAGAGTTTCACAATCAGCCCCAGCATTTT. Protein sequence: CASSLEFHNQPQHF.

The genes are TRBV19 and TRBJ2-3; D gene ambiguous. V lost 5 bases and J 4 bases, leaving 4 bases between the germline ends. The CDR3 has 11 residues. Germline V gene lookup returns CDR1 LNHDA and CDR2 SQIVND (reference sequence). As DNA, the CDR3 is TGTGCCAGTAGTGCAGCAGATACGCAGTATTTT. Translation gives CASSAADTQYF. Supplemented by reference TRBV19 and TRBJ2-3, the full variable domain reads DGGITQSPKYLFRKEGQNVTLSCEQNLNHDAMYWYRQDPGQGLRLIYYSQIVNDFQKGDIAEGYSVSREKKESFPLTVTSAQKNPTAFYLCASSAADTQYFGPGTRLTVL.

This clone appeared many times. The sample contains more than one DNA sequence encoding this CDR3. The rearrangement joins TRBV7-3 to TRBJ1-1; D unresolved. CDR3 length equals 13 residues. Germline CDR1 reads SGHTA; CDR2 reads FQGTGA. The ends were cut back, 0 bases at V and 1 base at J, with 3 bases in the middle. The chain's CDR3 is CASSLTRNTEAFF. In DNA form, the CDR3 reads TGTGCCAGCAGCTTAACGCGGAACACTGAAGCTTTCTTT. The variable domain in full, completed from reference TRBV7-3 and TRBJ1-1, reads GAGVSQTPSNKVTEKGKYVELRCDPISGHTALYWYRQSLGQGPEFLIYFQGTGAADDSGLPNDRFFAVRPEGSVSTLKIQRTERGDSAVYLCASSLTRNTEAFFGQGTRLTVV.

The J gene is TRBJ2-6, the V gene TRBV4-3, with a possible D match to TRBD2 (5 bases). V lost 4 bases to trimming and J lost 0 bases, with 13 bases between them. This CDR3 region has 17 residues. CDR1 is LGHNA, CDR2 YSLEER, per germline. DNA for the CDR3: TGCGCCAGCAGCCTCGGACGGACTTTCTCTGGGGCCAACGTCCTGACTTTC. The encoded protein is CASSLGRTFSGANVLTF.

This clone was detected once. The rearrangement links TRBV10-3 to TRBJ2-7; TRBD1 agrees at 7 bases. The V and J ends lost 10 bases and 0 bases, in that order; junction bases with no gene match: 9. The germline gives CDR1 ENHRY, CDR2 SYGVKD. The CDR3 is 14 residues long. The CDR3 here is CATLTTGSSYEQYF. The CDR3 DNA reads as TGTGCCACTCTAACGACAGGGAGCTCCTACGAGCAGTACTTC.

This chain uses TRBV4-2 with TRBJ1-2, with D uncertain. V was cut by 0 bases and J by 6 bases, with 14 bases left in between. The length of the CDR3 is 15 residues. CDR1 is LGHNA, CDR2 YNFKEQ, per germline. DNA for the CDR3: TGTGCCAGCAGCCAAGAATCCCTCCCAAAGGATGGCTACACCTTC. Amino acid sequence: CASSQESLPKDGYTF.

The table lists this clone with a few counts. DNA of the CDR3: TGTGCCAGCAGTGAAGGGGACAGCCTCTATGGCTACACCTTC. It translates to CASSEGDSLYGYTF. The rearrangement links TRBV6-1 to TRBJ1-2, with 7 positions matching TRBD1. CDR1 MNHNS and CDR2 SASEGT come from the germline V gene. V lost 1 base to trimming and J lost 4 bases; unmatched junction nucleotides: 3. The CDR3 length is 14 residues.

The DNA of the CDR3 is TGCGCCAGCAGTGAATCGAAAATGGGGACAGGGGTCTCACCCCTCCACTTT. Translating gives CASSESKMGTGVSPLHF. The chain uses TRBV10-1 and TRBJ1-6; 10 bases are a match to TRBD1. There are 17 residues in the CDR3. J lost 10 bases, V lost 3 bases, and 12 bases had no gene match. Germline V gene sequence: CDR1 WNHNN, CDR2 SYGVQD (reference sequence).

This clone has just a few counts. Given a far larger clone just one base away, this is likely a sequencing read error. Other nucleotide sequences from this sample produce the same CDR3. The chain carries TRBV4-1 and TRBJ1-5, with D perhaps matching TRBD1 (5 bases). Germline values: CDR1 MGHRA, CDR2 YSYEKL. The ends were cut back, 0 bases at V and 0 bases at J, with 9 bases in the middle. The CDR3 sequence is 16 residues long. DNA of the CDR3: TGCGCCAGCAGCCAAGAACAGGCAGCTAGCAATCAGCCCCAGCATTTT. Its translation is CASSQEQAASNQPQHF.